The entry below gives a single TCR beta chain sequence along with its context. Recent acute infections and vaccinations were absent in the healthy HIV-negative adult donors. Only in-frame clones appear in the TCRdb table, and some are missing; sequencing was by immunoSEQ multiplex PCR. The data contain more than 1.2 million clones, 98% of them singletons. This CDR3 is built from 14 residues. V lost 2 bases and J 5 bases, leaving 10 bases between the germline ends. Per germline, CDR1 MGHDK and CDR2 SYGVNS. The source of the sample is a study of shared clonotypes between healthy human individuals. The sample comprised naive CD4+ T cells sorted from blood. The subset denotes: CD45RA+ positively selected. The chain employs TRBV25-1 and TRBJ2-1; either TRBD1 or TRBD2 may fit D (5 bases each). The receptor was derived from a young man in good health. This chain's CDR3 is CASSEPGPNNEQFF. In DNA form, the CDR3 reads TGTGCCAGCAGTGAACCGGGACCCAACAATGAGCAGTTCTTC.